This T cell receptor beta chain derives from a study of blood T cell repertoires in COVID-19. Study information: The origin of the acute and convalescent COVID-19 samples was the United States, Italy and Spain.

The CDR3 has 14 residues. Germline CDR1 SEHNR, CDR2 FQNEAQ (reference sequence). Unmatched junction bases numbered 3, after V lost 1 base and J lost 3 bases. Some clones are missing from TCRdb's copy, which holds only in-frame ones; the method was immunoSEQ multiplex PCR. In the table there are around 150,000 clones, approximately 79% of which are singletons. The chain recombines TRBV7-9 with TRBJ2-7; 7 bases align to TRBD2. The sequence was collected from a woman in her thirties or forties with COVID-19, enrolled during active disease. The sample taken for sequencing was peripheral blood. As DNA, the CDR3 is TGTGCCAGCAGCTTAGGAGCGGGACTCTACGAGCAGTACTTC. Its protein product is CASSLGAGLYEQYF.